This T cell receptor (beta chain) was captured in a study of Siglec-9 on CD8 T cells in melanoma. Points on this clone: The antigen remains undetermined.

This table comes from immunoSEQ multiplex PCR, and its TCRdb copy is limited to in-frame clones, with some not included. The sample shows about 30,000 clones, more than 80% of them seen only once. V shed 8 bases, J shed 5 bases, and the junction held 15 bases outside the gene matches. The length of the CDR3 is 15 residues. CDR1 is SQVTM, CDR2 ANQGSEA, per germline. General observations from the study: In melanoma tumors, a Siglec-9-marked effector memory CD8+ subset reportedly appeared to accumulate.

Sequencing was carried out using Siglec-9- CD8+ T cells sorted from blood. The rearrangement links TRBV29-1 to TRBJ2-5; TRBD1 aligns across 9 bases. The receptor was derived from a human donor in good health. DNA for the CDR3: TGCAGCATACGAGGGACAGGGCCTGAGGGGGAGACCCAGTACTTC. Translating gives CSIRGTGPEGETQYF.